The source of this TCR beta chain is a study of blood T cell repertoires in COVID-19. A single count supports this clone. Only in-frame clones appear in the TCRdb table, and some are missing; sequencing was by immunoSEQ multiplex PCR. The sample holds roughly 280,000 clones, 88% seen once. V lost 3 bases and J lost 5; bases outside the gene matches: 5. This CDR3 is 15 amino acids long. Germline assignment: CDR1 SGHNT and CDR2 YYREEE (reference sequence). The specimen was PBMCs or T cells enriched from blood (not recorded which). The V gene is TRBV5-4, the J gene TRBJ2-3, with 11 bases aligning to TRBD2. The TCR originated in a woman in her forties or fifties who had recovered from COVID-19. The CDR3: CASSSLAGGQDTQYF. For the CDR3, the DNA is TGTGCCAGCAGCTCCTTAGCGGGAGGGCAAGATACGCAGTATTTT.